Listed below are T cell receptor beta chains from one sample, sequenced in a study of T-cell memory formation after mild COVID-19. TCRdb ran MiXCR on the 5' RACE reads and lists one entry per CDR3 protein. The sample holds a few hundred thousand distinct CDR3 sequences, less than 9.5% seen once. Sequencing used PBMCs or a T cell subset sorted from them (not recorded which). The receptor source for this set is a man aged 18 to 35 who had mild COVID-19 (a few samples of this study predate the infection). Cell type and time point are not known. CDR3s leave out the opening cysteine and the closing phenylalanine or tryptophan. The order of the fields is CDR3 protein, V gene.

cdr3_aa: ASSSPGTIEQF
v_call: TRBV6-5

cdr3_aa: ASSDSQRGTSNEQF
v_call: TRBV6-4

cdr3_aa: ASSRNRANYGYT
v_call: TRBV3-1

cdr3_aa: ASSVNAGQGGTDTQY
v_call: TRBV5-4

cdr3_aa: ASRMGQAQPQH
v_call: TRBV12-3/TRBV12-4

cdr3_aa: ASSQARNQPQH
v_call: TRBV3-1

cdr3_aa: ASSFLGTGRGADTQY
v_call: TRBV9

cdr3_aa: ASSLEAGGFYTPLH
v_call: TRBV5-1

cdr3_aa: ASSDTGTATDTQY
v_call: TRBV6-4

cdr3_aa: ASSEQGGHTEAF
v_call: TRBV5-1

cdr3_aa: ASSLASPSGGEQF
v_call: TRBV5-1

cdr3_aa: ASSAAGASSYEQY
v_call: TRBV2

cdr3_aa: SAELGRVNSPLH
v_call: TRBV20-1

cdr3_aa: ASSTGNTIY
v_call: TRBV12-3/TRBV12-4

cdr3_aa: ASSTNYGYT
v_call: TRBV12-3/TRBV12-4

cdr3_aa: ASSPGVLQRVGGELF
v_call: TRBV5-1

cdr3_aa: ASSQGRGRADTQY
v_call: TRBV4-3

cdr3_aa: ASSSIRGSNQPQH
v_call: TRBV6-5

cdr3_aa: ASSAFTGELF
v_call: TRBV2

cdr3_aa: ASSFTEQGRSKNIQY
v_call: TRBV7-9